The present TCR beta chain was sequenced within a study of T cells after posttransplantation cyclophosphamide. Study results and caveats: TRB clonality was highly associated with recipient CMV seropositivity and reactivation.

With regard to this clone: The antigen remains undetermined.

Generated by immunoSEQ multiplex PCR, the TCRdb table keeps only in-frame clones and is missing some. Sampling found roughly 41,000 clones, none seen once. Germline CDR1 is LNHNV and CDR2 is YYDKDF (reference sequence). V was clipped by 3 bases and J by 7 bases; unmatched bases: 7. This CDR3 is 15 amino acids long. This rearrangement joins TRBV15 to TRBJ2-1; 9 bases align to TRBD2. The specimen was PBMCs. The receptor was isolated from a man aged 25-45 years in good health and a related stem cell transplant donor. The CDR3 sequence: CATSRESGGPNEQFF. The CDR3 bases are TGTGCCACCAGCAGGGAGAGCGGGGGGCCAAATGAGCAGTTCTTC.